These T cell receptor beta chains were read from a single sample in a study of T cells in Graves' hyperthyroidism and ophthalmopathy. TCRdb recomputed calls from the multiplex PCR reads with MiXCR, one row per CDR3 protein. The sample holds hundreds of thousands of distinct CDR3 sequences, around 16% seen once. Sample: blood. These receptors were taken from a woman aged 30 to 39 with Graves' hyperthyroidism. CDR3s include the opening cysteine and the closing phenylalanine or tryptophan. D genes are given only for firm matches. Not every row has a clone size; where given, it reads once, few, many or a size class.

TRBJ1-3 . TRBV3-1 . TGTGCCAGCAGCCTTAAGGGCGTCTCTGGAAACACCATATATTTT CASSLKGVSGNTIYF
TRBJ2-1 many TRBV6-1 TRBD2 TGTGCCAGCAGAAGGGGACTAGCGGGAGGCAATGAGCAGTTCTTC CASRRGLAGGNEQFF
TRBJ2-3 . TRBV5-1 . TGCGCCAGCAATAGCGAAACTAGCACAGATACGCAGTATTTT CASNSETSTDTQYF
TRBJ1-5 . TRBV10-3 . TGTGCCAGTACTAGCGGAGGCACAGATACGCAGCATTTT CASTSGGTDTQHF
TRBJ2-7 many TRBV7-9 . TGTGCCAGCAGCTTACTCGGACGGCCCTACGAGCAGTACTTC CASSLLGRPYEQYF
TRBJ1-6 . TRBV19 TRBD1 TGTGCCAGTAGTTCCCGGGACAGGGCGTCACCCCTCCACTTT CASSSRDRASPLHF
TRBJ2-3 . TRBV9 . TGTGCCAGCAGCGTAACTCGGGGCCAGGGTGGAGATACGCAGTATTTT CASSVTRGQGGDTQYF
TRBJ2-1 . TRBV27 TRBD1 TGTGCCAGCAGTTACGGACAGGGCTACTACAATGAGCAGTTCTTC CASSYGQGYYNEQFF
TRBJ1-4 . TRBV28 . TGTGCCAGCAGTCCCCCCCTCGGGGGATTTGAAGAAAAACTGTTTTTT CASSPPLGGFEEKLFF
TRBJ2-7 few TRBV27 . TGTGCCAGCAGGGCCTCCTGCGAGCAGTACTTC CASRASCEQYF
TRBJ2-7 . TRBV20-1 . TGCAGTGCTAGAGACCAGCTATCCTATTCCTACGAGCAGTACTTC CSARDQLSYSYEQYF
TRBJ1-5 . TRBV19 TRBD1 TGTGCCACCCACCCGACAGGGGGCAATCAGCCCCAGCATTTT CATHPTGGNQPQHF
TRBJ2-3 many TRBV11-2 TRBD1 TGTGCCAGCAGCTCCGCCCGACGACAGGGGGCGAGGGGAGATACGCAGTATTTT CASSSARRQGARGDTQYF
TRBJ2-1 many TRBV20-1 TRBD2 TGCAGTGCTAGAGCCGGGGGGACGGAGCAGTTCTTC CSARAGGTEQFF
TRBJ2-4 . TRBV7-2 TRBD1 TGTGCCAGCAGTCGTAGCCGGGACAGGGGAGCCAAAAACATTCAGTACTTC CASSRSRDRGAKNIQYF
TRBJ2-2 . TRBV2 TRBD2 TGTGCCAGCAGTCCACTAGCGGGAGTAGCCGGGGAGCTGTTTTTT CASSPLAGVAGELFF
TRBJ1-6 few TRBV9 . TGTGCCAGCAGCCCAAGTGGAGGTTCACCCCTCCACTTT CASSPSGGSPLHF
TRBJ2-7 few TRBV19 TRBD2 TGTGCCAGTAGCTCTAGCGGGGGTTTTCGCCACGAGCAGTACTTC CASSSSGGFRHEQYF
TRBJ2-7 . TRBV20-1 TRBD1 TGCAGCGTACCGGGACAGGGCCGCGAGCAGTACTTC CSVPGQGREQYF
TRBJ2-7 many TRBV11-2 TRBD1 TGTGCCAGCAGCGATCAACAGGGGTCCTACGAGCAGTACTTC CASSDQQGSYEQYF
TRBJ2-7 . TRBV19 TRBD1 TGTGCCAGTAGGGACAGGGGACAGTTCGAGCAGTACTTC CASRDRGQFEQYF
TRBJ2-1 many TRBV2 TRBD2 TGTGCCAGCAGACAGACTAGCGGCAATGAGCAGTTCTTC CASRQTSGNEQFF
TRBJ1-5 many TRBV11-2 . TGTGCCAGCAGCTTAGATGGGGCCCTAAATCAGCCCCAGCATTTT CASSLDGALNQPQHF
TRBJ1-2 few TRBV28 . TGTGCCAGCAGTTCCTCACGCCGCTCCCTATATGGCTACACCTTC CASSSSRRSLYGYTF
TRBJ2-3 many TRBV12-3/TRBV12-4 . TGTGCCAGCAGAAGAGGCGCGGCAGATACGCAGTATTTT CASRRGAADTQYF
TRBJ1-5 . TRBV10-3 . TGTGCCATCAGTGAGGGGGGGTTAGCGGTTCAGCCCCAGCATTTT CAISEGGLAVQPQHF
TRBJ2-3 . TRBV9 . TGTGCCAGCAGCGTTAGCGATGCAACGCAGTATTTT CASSVSDATQYF